This TCR beta chain was recorded in a study of vaccination effects on CD4 cells after COVID-19. Here immunoSEQ multiplex PCR was the method, and the copy in TCRdb shows in-frame clones only, minus some. Of tens of thousands of clones in the sample, around two thirds are singletons; the top ten hold around 14%. Subsequent to less than eleven days of culture, CD4+ T cells were isolated. Each participant was administered two doses of either the BNT162b2 or the mRNA-1273 vaccine. No vaccinee had earlier SARS-CoV-2 infection, and nucleocapsid antibodies were negative. A word on this clone: Its specificity is unknown.

The sequence was obtained from a human donor who received a COVID-19 vaccine. Material: CD4+ T cells from PBMCs cultured without peptide, obtained after COVID-19 vaccination.

The CDR3 DNA sequence: TGTGCCAGCAGTTCTAGTCAGGGCTACACCTTC. Its translation is CASSSSQGYTF. J is TRBJ1-2 and V is TRBV27; D is ambiguous. This CDR3 has 11 residues. Trimming stripped 4 bases from V and 8 bases from J, with 8 bases between. CDR1 and CDR2 from the germline V gene are MNHEY and SMNVEV (reference sequence).